The sequence of this T cell receptor (beta chain) was determined in a study of identifying expanded T cells in peripheral blood. Clones were sequenced by immunoSEQ multiplex PCR, and TCRdb holds only the in-frame ones, with some missing. The repertoire includes around 60,000 clones, around 81% of them detected once, and 17% sits in the top ten. Germline V gives CDR1 SQVTM, CDR2 ANQGSEA. The J segment lost 7 bases and the V segment lost 4 bases, leaving 5 bases of the junction unmatched. The CDR3 is made up of 14 amino acids. The sample comprised blood. This sequence was found in a person between 18 and 69 years old in good health. The gene calls are TRBV29-1 and TRBJ2-1, with 12 positions matching TRBD2. The CDR3, as DNA: TGCAGCGTTGCACTAGCGGGAGGTTTAAATGAGCAGTTCTTC. Translation gives CSVALAGGLNEQFF.